This entry concerns a single T cell receptor (beta chain). The sample comes from a study of cytomegalovirus exposure and HLA in healthy donors. Overall study context: Out of roughly 170 million T cells, an earlier analysis found more than 95 million unique TCR beta sequences in total. A preliminary data release comprised tens of millions of unique TCRs obtained from HLA-typed donors.

CDR1 and CDR2 (germline): GTSNPN, SVGIG (reference sequence). The V and J ends lost 1 base and 4 bases, in that order; junction bases with no gene match: 0. The CDR3 covers 13 residues. The study ran its PCR with 60 Vbeta and 13 Jbeta primers. TCRdb's copy holds only in-frame clones and misses some; the assay was immunoSEQ multiplex PCR. The data show about 110,000 clones, roughly 80% seen once. The V gene is TRBV30, the J gene TRBJ1-2; 10 nucleotides agree with TRBD1. The sequenced material came from PBMCs. The TCR sequence derives from a man in his thirties or forties in good health and CMV-seropositive. The CDR3 sequence: CAWSGQGAYGYTF. In DNA form, the CDR3 reads TGTGCCTGGAGTGGACAGGGGGCCTATGGCTACACCTTC.